What follows is one T cell receptor beta chain and its context. The antigen is undetermined. These data come from a study of cytomegalovirus exposure and HLA in healthy donors. Overall study: Falling in the Caucasian-associated ancestry cluster were about 80% of under 450 genotyped donors. Findings and limits, study-wide: Common viral pathogens (according to a later analysis) appeared linked to several of the most significant clusters. It was reported in a later analysis that an Asian-associated ancestry cluster showed fewer N-insertions than the roughly 710-donor mean.

V lost 5 bases, J lost 0 bases, and 8 bases stayed unmatched. The germline gives CDR1 LNHDA, CDR2 SQIVND (reference sequence). This CDR3 is 17 amino acids long. PCR employed 60 Vbeta and 13 Jbeta primers. This table comes from immunoSEQ multiplex PCR, and its TCRdb copy is limited to in-frame clones, with some not included. The sample lists about 120,000 clones; about 72% were seen once. Sequenced material: PBMCs. The chain has TRBV19 and TRBJ2-7, with 12 nucleotides matching TRBD2. The TCR was taken from a man aged 50-60 years in good health and CMV-seropositive. CDR3: CASSLRTSGKTSYEQYF. As DNA, the CDR3 is TGTGCCAGTAGTCTCCGGACTAGCGGGAAGACCTCCTACGAGCAGTACTTC. Complete variable domain (other parts from reference TRBV19 and TRBJ2-7): DGGITQSPKYLFRKEGQNVTLSCEQNLNHDAMYWYRQDPGQGLRLIYYSQIVNDFQKGDIAEGYSVSREKKESFPLTVTSAQKNPTAFYLCASSLRTSGKTSYEQYFGPGTRLTVT.